The next 16 T cell receptor beta chains were all read from a single sample in a study of preoperative IRX-2 immunotherapy in early breast cancer. Measured with immunoSEQ multiplex PCR; TCRdb has only the in-frame clones, and not every one. The table lists around 40,000 clones, roughly 95% of them singletons, with over 1.5% in the top ten. This sample's treatment: preoperative locoregional IRX-2 cytokine immunotherapy. This specimen was tumor tissue, taken after IRX-2 immunotherapy. The receptors shown here come from a human donor with breast cancer.

The chain links TRBV4-2 to TRBJ2-1; 9 bases agree with TRBD2. The ends lost 1 base at V and 5 bases at J; junction bases unmatched: 9. The CDR3 length is 17 residues. CDR1 and CDR2 (germline): LGHNA, YNFKEQ. CDR3 sequence (DNA): TGTGCCAGCAGCCAAGTCGTGGCTAGCGGGACCCACAATGAGCAGTTCTTC. Encoded protein: CASSQVVASGTHNEQFF.

The chain joins TRBV19 to TRBJ1-5, with D tentatively TRBD1 (5 bases). The germline CDR1 and CDR2 sequences are LNHDA and SQIVND (reference sequence). V was cut by 3 bases and J by 1 base, with 10 bases left in between. This CDR3 contains 15 residues. The CDR3 protein is CASSIGGRSNQPQHF. The CDR3 DNA sequence: TGTGCCAGTAGTATCGGGGGGAGAAGCAATCAGCCCCAGCATTTT.

The genes are TRBV7-9 and TRBJ2-1; 15 positions agree with TRBD2. After removal of 5 bases from V and 16 bases from J, the junction contained 6 bases not matched to a gene. In germline, CDR1 is SEHNR, CDR2 FQNEAQ (reference sequence). The CDR3 totals 13 residues. CDR3 loop: CASSPGLAGGNFF. DNA for the CDR3: TGTGCCAGCAGCCCGGGACTAGCGGGAGGTAATTTCTTC.

This clone was recorded only once. The chain joins TRBV19 to TRBJ2-1; 9 positions match TRBD1. Trimming at V came to 10 bases and at J to 4 bases, leaving 5 bases not matched to a gene. This CDR3 contains 13 residues. Germline V gene lookup returns CDR1 LNHDA and CDR2 SQIVND (reference sequence). The CDR3 nucleotides are TGTGCCACCACCGGGACAGGGTACAATGAGCAGTTCTTC. It translates to CATTGTGYNEQFF.

The gene calls are TRBV5-1 and TRBJ2-3, with 8 bases lining up with TRBD1. The V segment lost 4 bases and the J segment 2 bases; nucleotides outside the gene matches: 12. This CDR3 is 17 amino acids long. CDR1 is SGHRS, CDR2 YFSETQ, per germline. In nucleotides, the CDR3 is TGCGCCAGCAGCGTTGCAACCGGACAGGGAGACACAGATACGCAGTATTTT. This gives the protein CASSVATGQGDTDTQYF.

The rearrangement joins TRBV6-5 to TRBJ2-2, with 7 positions matching TRBD1. CDR3 size: 14 residues. CDR1 and CDR2 (germline): MNHEY, SVGAGI. With 2 bases clipped from V and 4 bases from J, the junction kept 1 base outside the gene matches. CDR3 loop: CASSYHRGTGELFF. Here the CDR3 DNA reads TGTGCCAGCAGTTACCACAGGGGCACCGGGGAGCTGTTTTTT.

The chain carries TRBV5-1 and TRBJ2-6; D ambiguous. The CDR3 is made up of 13 amino acids. Trimming took off 8 bases at V and 0 bases at J, with 6 bases between the two ends. CDR1 is SGHRS and CDR2 is YFSETQ in the germline V gene. As DNA, the CDR3 is TGCGCCAGTCAGAGCTCTGGGGCCAACGTCCTGACTTTC. Its translation: CASQSSGANVLTF.

The V call is TRBV7-2, the J call TRBJ1-2; 8 bases fit TRBD1. Germline CDR1 is SGHTA and CDR2 is FQGNSA. CDR3 length equals 14 residues. Unmatched junction bases numbered 10, after V lost 5 bases and J lost 8 bases. The CDR3 reads CASSPQGQGGGYTF. The CDR3 region has the DNA TGTGCCAGCAGCCCGCAAGGACAGGGCGGCGGCTACACCTTC. The variable domain in full, completed from reference TRBV7-2 and TRBJ1-2, reads GAGVSQSPSNKVTEKGKDVELRCDPISGHTALYWYRQSLGQGLEFLIYFQGNSAPDKSGLPSDRFSAERTGGSVSTLTIQRTQQEDSAVYLCASSPQGQGGGYTFGSGTRLTVV.

V gene TRBV4-1 combines with J gene TRBJ2-7; 7 bases fit TRBD1. Trimming at V came to 2 bases and at J to 4 bases, leaving 5 bases not matched to a gene. The CDR3 is 14 residues long. Germline V gene sequence: CDR1 MGHRA, CDR2 YSYEKL. The CDR3: CASSQPGQMYEQYF. The CDR3 bases are TGCGCCAGCAGCCAACCGGGACAGATGTACGAGCAGTACTTC.

The chain carries TRBV28 and TRBJ1-1; no clear D gene. Trimming cost V 6 bases and J 5 bases, with 16 bases left between them. Germline values: CDR1 MDHEN, CDR2 SYDVKM. CDR3 length equals 14 residues. The CDR3 loop is CASSWTVGGTEAFF. DNA for the CDR3: TGTGCCAGCAGCTGGACCGTCGGCGGAACTGAAGCTTTCTTT.

The rearrangement joins TRBV6-5 to TRBJ1-4; D is ambiguous. Germline assignment: CDR1 MNHEY and CDR2 SVGAGI. The CDR3 loop spans 15 amino acids. The germline V and J ends were trimmed by 2 bases and 5 bases, with 12 bases remaining between them. CDR3 in amino acids: CASSYLADRNEKLFF. CDR3 DNA sequence: TGTGCCAGCAGTTACCTGGCAGATAGAAATGAAAAACTGTTTTTT.

The chain has TRBV19 and TRBJ1-1, with D perhaps TRBD1 (5 bases). This CDR3 spans 11 amino acids. With 6 bases removed from V and 11 bases from J, the gap between germline ends came to 13 bases. Germline CDR1 LNHDA, CDR2 SQIVND (reference sequence). CDR3 sequence: CASRDQGGAFF. CDR3 coding DNA: TGTGCCAGTAGGGACCAGGGCGGGGCTTTCTTT.

The chain is built from TRBV19 and TRBJ1-2; tentative D call: TRBD1 (5 bases). Between the trimmed V and J ends, which lost 6 bases and 6 bases, there was a span of 14 bases. The length of the CDR3 is 13 residues. CDR1 and CDR2 (germline): LNHDA, SQIVND (reference sequence). CDR3 sequence (DNA): TGTGCCAGTAGCTTCCCAGGGATCCATGGCTACACCTTC. This translates into CASSFPGIHGYTF.

This rearrangement joins TRBV4-1 to TRBJ1-5; 7 bases map to TRBD1. Germline assignment: CDR1 MGHRA and CDR2 YSYEKL. V dropped 4 bases and J dropped 0; count of bases not matched to a gene: 9. The CDR3 covers 17 residues. The CDR3 DNA sequence: TGCGCCAGCAGCCTCGGACAGGTGGCCTATAGCAATCAGCCCCAGCATTTT. Its translation: CASSLGQVAYSNQPQHF.

This rearrangement joins TRBV6-6 to TRBJ1-4; 7 bases line up with TRBD1. With 6 bases clipped from V and 7 bases from J, the junction kept 8 bases outside the gene matches. From germline, CDR1 is MNHNY and CDR2 SVGAGI (reference sequence). The CDR3 runs 14 residues. The CDR3 region has the DNA TGTGCCAGCAGGCAATCGGGACAGATTGAAAAACTGTTTTTT. Its translation is CASRQSGQIEKLFF.

The V and J genes are TRBV5-6 and TRBJ2-2, with a possible D match to TRBD2 (5 bases). V gave up 1 base and J gave up 5 bases, with 6 bases separating them. This CDR3 contains 13 residues. Germline assignment: CDR1 SGHDT and CDR2 YYEEEE. DNA of the CDR3: TGTGCCAGCAGCTTGTGGAGGACCGGGGAGCTGTTTTTT. This codes for CASSLWRTGELFF.